This T cell receptor beta chain stems from a study of T cell responses to AZD1222 COVID-19 vaccine. Overall study: Second-dose intervals of approximately 4 or approximately 12 weeks were pooled.

The assay was immunoSEQ multiplex PCR, and TCRdb's table has in-frame clones only and misses some. The data show around 100,000 clones, with more than 75% seen just once and more than 15% held by the top ten. For this clone: Its antigen is not known.

This CDR3 has 16 residues. V was pared by 1 base and J by 0 bases, with 0 bases of the junction left unmatched. Germline V gene lookup returns CDR1 SGHRS and CDR2 YFSETQ. General study findings and limits: Females outnumbered males among donors, who were mostly white British; clonal diversity was possibly underestimated. Two AZD1222 doses significantly raised spike-specific TCR breadth and depth over controls.

This specimen consisted of peripheral blood, obtained on day 0 of AZD1222 vaccination. This TCR was recovered from an adult in good health. The chain employs TRBV5-1 and TRBJ2-6, with 8 nucleotides matching TRBD1. The CDR3 sequence is CASSLQGASGANVLTF. In DNA, the CDR3 is TGCGCCAGCAGCTTGCAGGGGGCCTCTGGGGCCAACGTCCTGACTTTC. Together with reference TRBV5-1 and TRBJ2-6, the CDR3 gives the full variable domain: KAGVTQTPRYLIKTRGQQVTLSCSPISGHRSVSWYQQTPGQGLQFLFEYFSETQRNKGNFPGRFSGRQFSNSRSEMNVSTLELGDSALYLCASSLQGASGANVLTFGAGSRLTVL.